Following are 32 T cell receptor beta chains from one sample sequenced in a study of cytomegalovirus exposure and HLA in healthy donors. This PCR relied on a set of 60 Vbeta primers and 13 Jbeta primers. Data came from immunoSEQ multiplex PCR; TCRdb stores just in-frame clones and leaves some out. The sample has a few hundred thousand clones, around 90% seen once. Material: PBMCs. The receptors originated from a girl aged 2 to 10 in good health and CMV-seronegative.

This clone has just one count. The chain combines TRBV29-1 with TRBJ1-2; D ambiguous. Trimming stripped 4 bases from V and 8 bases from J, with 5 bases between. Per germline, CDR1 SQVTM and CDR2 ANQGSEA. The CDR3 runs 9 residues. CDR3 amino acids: CSVGQGYTF. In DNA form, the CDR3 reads TGCAGCGTTGGTCAGGGCTACACCTTC.

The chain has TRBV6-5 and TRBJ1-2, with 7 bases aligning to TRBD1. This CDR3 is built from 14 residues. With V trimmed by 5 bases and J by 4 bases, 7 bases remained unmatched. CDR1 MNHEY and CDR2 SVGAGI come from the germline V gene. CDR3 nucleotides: TGTGCCAGCAGTCCTGGGACAGCCTTCTATGGCTACACCTTC. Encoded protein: CASSPGTAFYGYTF.

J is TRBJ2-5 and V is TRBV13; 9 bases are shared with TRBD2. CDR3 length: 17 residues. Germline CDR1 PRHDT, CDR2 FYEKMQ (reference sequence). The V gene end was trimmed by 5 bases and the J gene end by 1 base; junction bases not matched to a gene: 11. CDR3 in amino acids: CASSKRAGGTAQETQYF. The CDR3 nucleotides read TGTGCCAGCAGCAAAAGGGCGGGGGGGACAGCCCAAGAGACCCAGTACTTC.

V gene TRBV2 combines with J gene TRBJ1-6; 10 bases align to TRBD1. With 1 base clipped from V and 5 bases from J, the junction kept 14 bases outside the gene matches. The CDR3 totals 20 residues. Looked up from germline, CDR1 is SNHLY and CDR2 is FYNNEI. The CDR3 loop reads CASSEERGDRGPINNSPLHF. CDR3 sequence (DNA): TGTGCCAGCAGTGAAGAGCGAGGGGACAGGGGACCCATAAATAATTCACCCCTCCACTTT.

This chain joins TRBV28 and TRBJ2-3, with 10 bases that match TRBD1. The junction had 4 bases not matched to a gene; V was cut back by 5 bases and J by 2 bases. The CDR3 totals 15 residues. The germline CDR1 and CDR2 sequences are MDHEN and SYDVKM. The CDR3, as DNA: TGTGCCAGCAGTGGGGACAGGGGATACACAGATACGCAGTATTTT. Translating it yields CASSGDRGYTDTQYF.

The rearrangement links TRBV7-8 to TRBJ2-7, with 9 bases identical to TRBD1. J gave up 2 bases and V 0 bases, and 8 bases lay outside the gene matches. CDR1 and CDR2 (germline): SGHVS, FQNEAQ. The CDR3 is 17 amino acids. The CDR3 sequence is CASSLAPGGTGTYEQYF. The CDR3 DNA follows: TGTGCCAGCAGCTTAGCGCCCGGTGGGACAGGGACCTACGAGCAGTACTTC.

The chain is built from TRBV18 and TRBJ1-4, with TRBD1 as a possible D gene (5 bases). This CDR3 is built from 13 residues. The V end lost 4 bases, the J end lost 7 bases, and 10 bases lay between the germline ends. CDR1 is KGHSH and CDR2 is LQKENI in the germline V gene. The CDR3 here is CASSQGHGEKLFF. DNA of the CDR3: TGTGCCAGCTCACAGGGGCACGGTGAAAAACTGTTTTTT.

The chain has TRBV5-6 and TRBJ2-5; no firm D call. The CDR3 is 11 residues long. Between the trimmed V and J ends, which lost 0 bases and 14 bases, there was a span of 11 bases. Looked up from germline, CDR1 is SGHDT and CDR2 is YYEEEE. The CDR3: CASSLGADKYF. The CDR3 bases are TGTGCCAGCAGCTTGGGGGCTGACAAATACTTC.

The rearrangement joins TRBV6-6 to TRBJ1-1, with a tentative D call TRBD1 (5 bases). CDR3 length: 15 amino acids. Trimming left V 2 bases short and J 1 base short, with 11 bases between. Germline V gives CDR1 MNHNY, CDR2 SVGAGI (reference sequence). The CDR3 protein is CASSYTGTTNTEAFF. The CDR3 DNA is TGTGCCAGCAGTTACACCGGGACTACGAACACTGAAGCTTTCTTT.

CDR3 sequence reads: CSVPQRDITQAYNEQFF. The CDR3 nucleotides are TGCAGCGTTCCTCAGCGGGACATAACCCAGGCCTACAATGAGCAGTTCTTC. The rearrangement uses TRBV29-1 and TRBJ2-1; possibly TRBD2 for D (7 bases). The CDR3 runs to 17 residues. CDR1 SQVTM and CDR2 ANQGSEA come from the germline V gene. Trimming took off 5 bases at V and 2 bases at J, with 22 bases between the two ends.

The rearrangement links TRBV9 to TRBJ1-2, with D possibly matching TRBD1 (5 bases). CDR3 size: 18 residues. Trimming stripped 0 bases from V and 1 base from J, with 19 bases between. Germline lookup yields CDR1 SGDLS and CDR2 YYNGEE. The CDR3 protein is CASSVGFHGHTINYGYTF. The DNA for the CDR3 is TGTGCCAGCAGCGTAGGTTTCCATGGACATACGATTAACTATGGCTACACCTTC. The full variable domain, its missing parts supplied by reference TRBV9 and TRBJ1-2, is DSGVTQTPKHLITATGQRVTLRCSPRSGDLSVYWYQQSLDQGLQFLIQYYNGEERAKGNILERFSAQQFPDLHSELNLSSLELGDSALYFCASSVGFHGHTINYGYTFGSGTRLTVV.

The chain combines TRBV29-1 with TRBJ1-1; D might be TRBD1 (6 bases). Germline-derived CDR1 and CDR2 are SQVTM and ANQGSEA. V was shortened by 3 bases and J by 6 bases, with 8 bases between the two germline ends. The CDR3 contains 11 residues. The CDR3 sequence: CSVETGPEAFF. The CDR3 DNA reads TGCAGCGTTGAGACAGGTCCTGAAGCTTTCTTT.

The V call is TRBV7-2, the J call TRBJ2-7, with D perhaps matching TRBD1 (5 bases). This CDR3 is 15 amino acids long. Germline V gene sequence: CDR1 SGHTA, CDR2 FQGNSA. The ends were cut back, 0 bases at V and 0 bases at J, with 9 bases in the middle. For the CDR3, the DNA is TGTGCCAGCAGCTTAGCGAACAGGCACTCCTACGAGCAGTACTTC. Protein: CASSLANRHSYEQYF.

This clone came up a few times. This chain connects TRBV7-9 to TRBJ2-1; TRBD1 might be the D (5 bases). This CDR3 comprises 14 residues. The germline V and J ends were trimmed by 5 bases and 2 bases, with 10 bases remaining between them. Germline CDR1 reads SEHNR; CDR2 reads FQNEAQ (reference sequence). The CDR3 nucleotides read TGTGCCAGCAGCCCGACAGCCGCCTACAATGAGCAGTTCTTC. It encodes CASSPTAAYNEQFF.

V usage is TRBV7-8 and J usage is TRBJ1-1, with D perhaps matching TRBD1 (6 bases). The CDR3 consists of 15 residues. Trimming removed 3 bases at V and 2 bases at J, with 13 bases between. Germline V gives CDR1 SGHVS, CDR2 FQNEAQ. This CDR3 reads CASSFRDISNTEAFF. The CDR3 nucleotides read TGTGCCAGCAGCTTCCGGGACATCTCAAACACTGAAGCTTTCTTT.

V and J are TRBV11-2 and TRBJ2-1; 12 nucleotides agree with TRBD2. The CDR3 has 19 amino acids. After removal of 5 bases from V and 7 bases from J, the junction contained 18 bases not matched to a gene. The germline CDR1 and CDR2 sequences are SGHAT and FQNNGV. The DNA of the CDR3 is TGTGCCAGCAGCCAAATAAGGGTGGAGGGGCTAGCGGGAGGGAATGAGCAGTTCTTC. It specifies CASSQIRVEGLAGGNEQFF.

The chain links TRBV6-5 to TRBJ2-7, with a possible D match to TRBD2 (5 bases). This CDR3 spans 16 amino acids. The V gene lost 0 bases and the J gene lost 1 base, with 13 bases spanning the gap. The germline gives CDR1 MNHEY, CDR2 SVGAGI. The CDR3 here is CASSYSSSSWSYEQYF. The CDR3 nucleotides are TGTGCCAGCAGTTACTCGAGCTCTAGCTGGTCCTACGAGCAGTACTTC.

The CDR3 DNA follows: TGTGCCAGCAGCTCCACTCACGGGGTGGAAGCTTTCTTT. Amino acids: CASSSTHGVEAFF. This chain uses TRBV7-3 with TRBJ1-1; D is uncertain. CDR3 size: 13 residues. V lost 4 bases, J lost 8 bases, and 14 bases lay in between. Looked up from germline, CDR1 is SGHTA and CDR2 is FQGTGA.

The CDR3 region is CASSGTGEETGELFF. The CDR3 coding sequence is TGTGCCAGCAGTGGGACAGGGGAAGAAACCGGGGAGCTGTTTTTT. The gene calls are TRBV2 and TRBJ2-2; 9 bases line up with TRBD1. This CDR3 is 15 amino acids long. The ends lost 4 bases at V and 5 bases at J; junction bases unmatched: 5. Germline V lookup: CDR1 SNHLY, CDR2 FYNNEI.

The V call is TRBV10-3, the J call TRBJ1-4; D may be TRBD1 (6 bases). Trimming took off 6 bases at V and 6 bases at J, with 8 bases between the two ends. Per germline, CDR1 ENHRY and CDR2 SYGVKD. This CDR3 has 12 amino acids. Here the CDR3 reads CAIRGADEKLFF. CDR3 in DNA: TGTGCCATCAGGGGGGCGGATGAAAAACTGTTTTTT.

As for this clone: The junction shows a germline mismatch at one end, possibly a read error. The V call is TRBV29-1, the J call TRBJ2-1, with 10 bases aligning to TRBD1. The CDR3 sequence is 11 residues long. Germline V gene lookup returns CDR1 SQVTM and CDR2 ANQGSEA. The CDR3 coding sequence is TGCAGCGTTCGTCCCGGGACAGGGGAGATCTTC. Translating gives CSVRPGTGEIF.

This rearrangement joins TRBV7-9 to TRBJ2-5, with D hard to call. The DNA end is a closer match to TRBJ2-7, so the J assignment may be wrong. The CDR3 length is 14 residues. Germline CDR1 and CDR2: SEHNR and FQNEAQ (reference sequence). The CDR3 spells CASSLGPSSYEQYF. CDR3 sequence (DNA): TGTGCCAGCAGCTTGGGCCCGAGCTCCTACGAGCAGTACTTC.

CDR3 DNA: TGCGCCAGCTGTGGTGGGGGCACCTACGAGCAGTACTTC. This codes for CASCGGGTYEQYF. This sequence joins TRBV10-2 and TRBJ2-7; a weak D match, TRBD1 (6 bases). CDR3 length: 13 amino acids. V dropped 8 bases and J dropped 2 bases, with 13 bases sitting between them. Germline V lookup: CDR1 WSHSY, CDR2 SAAADI.

The DNA for the CDR3 is TGTGCCAGCAGCCCCGGGAGACGGGAGACCCAGTACTTC. Protein: CASSPGRRETQYF. V gene TRBV7-8 combines with J gene TRBJ2-5; weak D call: TRBD2 (6 bases). The CDR3 loop spans 13 amino acids. V was pared by 5 bases and J by 5 bases, with 12 bases between. Germline V gene data show CDR1 as SGHVS and CDR2 as FQNEAQ.

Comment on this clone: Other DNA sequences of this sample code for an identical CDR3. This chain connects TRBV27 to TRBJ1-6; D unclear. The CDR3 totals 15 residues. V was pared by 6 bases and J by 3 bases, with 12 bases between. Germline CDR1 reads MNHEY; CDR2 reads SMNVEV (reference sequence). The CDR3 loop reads CASSLSGSYNSPLHF. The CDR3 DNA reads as TGTGCCAGCAGCCTCTCCGGGAGCTATAATTCACCCCTCCACTTT.

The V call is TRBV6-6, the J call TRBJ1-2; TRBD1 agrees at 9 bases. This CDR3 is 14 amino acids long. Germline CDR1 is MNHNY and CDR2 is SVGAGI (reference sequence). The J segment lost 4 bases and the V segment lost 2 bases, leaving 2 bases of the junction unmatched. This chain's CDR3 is CASSYRDRAYGYTF. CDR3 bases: TGTGCCAGCAGTTACCGGGACAGGGCCTATGGCTACACCTTC.

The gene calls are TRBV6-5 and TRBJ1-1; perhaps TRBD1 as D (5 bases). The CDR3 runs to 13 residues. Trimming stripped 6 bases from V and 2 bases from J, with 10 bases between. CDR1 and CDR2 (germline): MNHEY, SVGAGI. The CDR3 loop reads CASRSTVNTEAFF. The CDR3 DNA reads TGTGCCAGCAGATCGACAGTCAACACTGAAGCTTTCTTT.

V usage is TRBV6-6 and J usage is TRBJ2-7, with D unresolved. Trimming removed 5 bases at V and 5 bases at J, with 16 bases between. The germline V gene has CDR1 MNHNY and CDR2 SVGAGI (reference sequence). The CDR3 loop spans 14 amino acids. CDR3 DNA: TGTGCCAGCAGTCCTCCACCGGGTATCCACGAGCAGTACTTC. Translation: CASSPPPGIHEQYF.

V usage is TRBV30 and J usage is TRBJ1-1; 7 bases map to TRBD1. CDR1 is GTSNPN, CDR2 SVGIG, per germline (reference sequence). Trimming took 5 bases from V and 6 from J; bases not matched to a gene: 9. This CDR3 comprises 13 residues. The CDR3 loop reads CAWHQGGISEAFF. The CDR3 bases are TGTGCCTGGCATCAAGGGGGCATTTCTGAAGCTTTCTTT. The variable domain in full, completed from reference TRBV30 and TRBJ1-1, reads SQTIHQWPATLVQPVGSPLSLECTVEGTSNPNLYWYRQAAGRGLQLLFYSVGIGQISSEVPQNLSASRPQDRQFILSSKKLLLSDSGFYLCAWHQGGISEAFFGQGTRLTVV.

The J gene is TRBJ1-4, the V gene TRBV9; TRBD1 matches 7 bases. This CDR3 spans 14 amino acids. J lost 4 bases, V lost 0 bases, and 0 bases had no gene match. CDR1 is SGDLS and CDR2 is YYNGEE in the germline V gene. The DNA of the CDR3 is TGTGCCAGCAGCGTAGGGGACAGTAATGAAAAACTGTTTTTT. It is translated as CASSVGDSNEKLFF.

This CDR3 is CASSFPPSYNEQFF. The DNA for the CDR3 is TGTGCCAGCAGCTTCCCCCCTAGTTACAATGAGCAGTTCTTC. The chain combines TRBV5-4 with TRBJ2-1; D is ambiguous. Trimming shortened V by 2 bases and J by 4 bases, and 10 bases separated the two germline ends. Germline loops: CDR1 SGHNT, CDR2 YYREEE (reference sequence). The CDR3 runs to 14 residues.

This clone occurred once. The CDR3: CAAGQGQETQYF. The CDR3 DNA follows: TGTGCAGCCGGACAGGGTCAAGAGACCCAGTACTTC. This rearrangement joins TRBV5-4 to TRBJ2-5; 8 bases fit TRBD1. The CDR3 has 12 amino acids. Germline values: CDR1 SGHNT, CDR2 YYREEE (reference sequence).